These T cell receptor beta chains were read from a single sample in a study of blood T cells in healthy people across ages. TCRdb re-derived calls from the 5' RACE reads in MiXCR, one entry per CDR3 protein. The profile shows 850,000 to 950,000 distinct CDR3 sequences, roughly 26% of them singletons. The sequenced sample consisted of blood. These receptors came from an elderly woman in good health. The conserved cysteine and the conserved F or W are not part of the CDR3 here. Not all rows give a size; the values are once, few, many and, for expanded clones, a class.

TRBJ1-2 | TRBV12-3/TRBV12-4 | many | ATSPGTVNYGYT
TRBJ1-2 | TRBV6-6 | many | ASSYASGGASGYT
TRBJ2-2 | TRBV7-2 | NA | ASSLALYRRGELF
TRBJ2-3 | TRBV16 | NA | TSSRTGDTQY
TRBJ1-2 | TRBV3-1 | once | AKGKGGDRAYGYT
TRBJ2-7 | TRBV20-1 | many | SAPSHRDSYEQY
TRBJ1-4 | TRBV16 | NA | ASSNRDRVEKLF
TRBJ2-4 | TRBV28 | NA | ASSRPGQGAHGQY
TRBJ2-1 | TRBV5-5 | NA | ASSVLAGGSYSEQF
TRBJ2-3 | TRBV27 | NA | ASSTLSMTGGGKTDTQY
TRBJ2-5 | TRBV7-2 | many | ASSPDSWETQY